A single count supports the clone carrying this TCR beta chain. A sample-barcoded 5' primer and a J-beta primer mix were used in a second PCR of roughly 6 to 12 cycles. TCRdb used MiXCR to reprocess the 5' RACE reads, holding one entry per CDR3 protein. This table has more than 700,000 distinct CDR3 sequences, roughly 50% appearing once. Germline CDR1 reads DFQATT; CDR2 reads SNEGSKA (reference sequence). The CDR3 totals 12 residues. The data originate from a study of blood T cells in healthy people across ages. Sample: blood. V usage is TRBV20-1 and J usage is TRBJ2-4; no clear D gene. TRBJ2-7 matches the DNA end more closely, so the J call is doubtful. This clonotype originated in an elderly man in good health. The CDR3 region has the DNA TGCAGTGCTAGACTCACACGTTACGAGCAGTACTTC. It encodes CSARLTRYEQYF.